This is a list of T cell receptor beta chains from one sample in a study of cytomegalovirus exposure and HLA in healthy donors. Profiled with immunoSEQ multiplex PCR; TCRdb holds only in-frame clones, not every one. The table has almost 75,000 clones, around four fifths seen once. Sequencing was carried out using PBMCs. These receptors originate from a young man in good health and CMV-seronegative. Each CDR3 is given with its conserved first and last residue. Fields, in order: D gene, J gene, clone size, V gene, CDR3 DNA, CDR3 protein. A D gene is named only where the DNA matches it firmly. Rows may omit the clone size; those that give it use once, few, many or a size class.

>TRBD1|TRBJ2-7|once|TRBV11-2
TGTGCCAGCAGCAACCTGAGACAGGGGTTTTACGAGCAGTACTTC
CASSNLRQGFYEQYF
>TRBD1|TRBJ1-2|NA|TRBV27
TGTGCCAGCAGTGCTGGACAGGGAACGGAGGGCTACACCTTC
CASSAGQGTEGYTF
>TRBD2|TRBJ2-1|NA|TRBV4-1
TGCGCCAGCACTCGGCTAGCGGGAGGATACAATGAGCAGTTCTTC
CASTRLAGGYNEQFF
>NA|TRBJ1-2|NA|TRBV14
TGTGCCAGCAGCCAGGCAGGGACTTACCGCTATGGCTACACCTTC
CASSQAGTYRYGYTF
>NA|TRBJ1-1|NA|TRBV27
TGTGCCAGCAGGCGGGCAGGTGCGAACACTGAAGCTTTCTTT
CASRRAGANTEAFF
>TRBD1|TRBJ1-1|NA|TRBV5-4
TGTGCCAGCAGCTGGGACAGAACAAACACTGAAGCTTTCTTT
CASSWDRTNTEAFF
>NA|TRBJ1-3|NA|TRBV7-8
TGTGCCAGCAGCCCCGCCTTAAGGCTACAGCGGGGAAACACCATATATTTT
CASSPALRLQRGNTIYF
>TRBD1|TRBJ1-3|NA|TRBV5-4
TGTGCCAGCAGCGCCGACAGGGGTCTTACTATCTCTGGAAACACCATATATTTT
CASSADRGLTISGNTIYF
>NA|TRBJ2-5|NA|TRBV2
TGTGCCAGCAGTGAGGTTCAGGGCCTGGAGACCCAGTACTTC
CASSEVQGLETQYF
>TRBD1|TRBJ1-1|NA|TRBV7-9
TGTGCCAGCAGTTTGAAGCCAGGGGGGAACACTGAAGCTTTCTTT
CASSLKPGGNTEAFF
>NA|TRBJ1-5|few|TRBV7-2
TGTGCCAGCAGCCGCGACAATCAGCCCCAGCATTTT
CASSRDNQPQHF